The rows below give T cell receptor beta chains drawn from one sample of a study of T cell repertoires in cytomegalovirus infection. The antigens these receptors bind are not known. TCRdb called the reads again in MiXCR, with one record for every CDR3 protein. Seen here are approximately 990,000 distinct CDR3 sequences, roughly 30% observed once, and the top ten hold around 15%. Source: cultured CD8+ T cells from PBMCs, taken from culture after CMV antigen stimulation. The receptors were sampled from a human donor in good health (CMV status not recorded). Some clones in this sample may be carry-over from other donors' samples. Both conserved end residues are part of each CDR3. D genes are given only for firm matches. Clone size appears in some rows only: once, few, many, or a class for an expanded clone.

length: 12
D: -
J: TRBJ2-3
V: TRBV7-9
size: few
DNA: TGTGCCAGCAGTCAACCGGGTCCGCCGCAGTATTTT
CDR3: CASSQPGPPQYF

length: 16
D: -
J: TRBJ2-5
V: TRBV19
size: -
DNA: TGTGCCAGTAGTATAACCCATCACGGCGGCCAAGAGACCCAGTACTTC
CDR3: CASSITHHGGQETQYF

length: 14
D: TRBD1
J: TRBJ1-2
V: TRBV15
size: -
DNA: TGTGCCACCAGCAGACCTACAGGGGGCTATGGCTACACCTTC
CDR3: CATSRPTGGYGYTF

length: 11
D: -
J: TRBJ1-1
V: TRBV5-6
size: many
DNA: TGTGCCAGCAACCGGGGCCCTGAAGCTTTCTTT
CDR3: CASNRGPEAFF

length: 16
D: TRBD2
J: TRBJ2-5
V: TRBV6-1
size: -
DNA: TGTGCCAGCAGCAAGTTATTTAGCGGGGAGGAGGAGACCCAGTACTTC
CDR3: CASSKLFSGEEETQYF

length: 14
D: -
J: TRBJ1-4
V: TRBV7-2
size: few
DNA: TGTGCCAGCTCGCGGCAGGGAACAACAGAAAAACTGTTTTTT
CDR3: CASSRQGTTEKLFF

length: 12
D: TRBD1
J: TRBJ1-1
V: TRBV12-5
size: many
DNA: TGTGCTAGTGGTCCAGGGGGAACTGAAGCTTTCTTT
CDR3: CASGPGGTEAFF

length: 16
D: -
J: TRBJ1-6
V: TRBV4-1
size: few
DNA: TGCGCCAGCAGCCTGGGGGGGAGCCCTGGAAATTCACCCCTCCACTTT
CDR3: CASSLGGSPGNSPLHF

length: 14
D: -
J: TRBJ1-2
V: TRBV27
size: few
DNA: TGTGCCAGCAGTTTCGGACCAACTTACTATGGCTACACCTTC
CDR3: CASSFGPTYYGYTF

length: 14
D: -
J: TRBJ2-7
V: TRBV12-3/TRBV12-4
size: once
DNA: TGTGCCATTCCCTCCGGACAGCCGTACCACGAGCCGTACTTC
CDR3: CAIPSGQPYHEPYF

length: 15
D: -
J: TRBJ2-1
V: TRBV29-1
size: few
DNA: TGCAGCGTTGTTGCTCAGGGTATCGCCTACAATGAGCAGTTCTTC
CDR3: CSVVAQGIAYNEQFF

length: 14
D: -
J: TRBJ2-5
V: TRBV7-8
size: few
DNA: TGTGCCAGCAGCTACGCAGGGGGGGGGGAGACCCAGTACTTC
CDR3: CASSYAGGGETQYF

length: 18
D: TRBD1
J: TRBJ1-1
V: TRBV5-5
size: -
DNA: TGTGCCAGCAGCTTGGTACTGGACAGGATCGACTTGAACACTGAAGCTTTCTTT
CDR3: CASSLVLDRIDLNTEAFF

length: 14
D: TRBD1
J: TRBJ1-2
V: TRBV9
size: -
DNA: TGTGCCAGCAGCGGGTACGGGACAGGGGATGGCTACACCTTC
CDR3: CASSGYGTGDGYTF

length: 15
D: -
J: TRBJ1-1
V: TRBV15
size: -
DNA: TGTGCCACCAGCAGAGCGGACAGCCTGAACACTGAAGCTTTCTTT
CDR3: CATSRADSLNTEAFF

length: 18
D: TRBD2
J: TRBJ2-2
V: TRBV7-6
size: many
DNA: TGTGCCAGCAGCTTACGTCCCGAGCGGGGGGAGAACACCGGGGAGCTGTTTTTT
CDR3: CASSLRPERGENTGELFF

length: 16
D: TRBD2
J: TRBJ2-2
V: TRBV4-1
size: -
DNA: TGCGCCAGCAGCCCCAAGGGACTAGCTCACACCGGGGAGCTGTTTTTT
CDR3: CASSPKGLAHTGELFF

length: 14
D: TRBD2
J: TRBJ2-5
V: TRBV7-9
size: few
DNA: TGTGCCAGCAGCGACCCTAGCGGACAAGAGACCCAGTACTTC
CDR3: CASSDPSGQETQYF

length: 15
D: TRBD1
J: TRBJ1-2
V: TRBV7-6
size: many
DNA: TGTGCCAGCAGCTCACCCGACAGGGGGCCGTTTGGCTACACCTTC
CDR3: CASSSPDRGPFGYTF

length: 15
D: TRBD2
J: TRBJ2-1
V: TRBV4-1
size: -
DNA: TGTGCCAGCAGCCAGGCGGGGCGGGGGTGGGATGAGCAGTTCTTC
CDR3: CASSQAGRGWDEQFF

length: 12
D: -
J: TRBJ2-2
V: TRBV24-1
size: many
DNA: TGTGCCACCACAGGGGAGACCGGGGAGCTGTTTTTT
CDR3: CATTGETGELFF

length: 14
D: -
J: TRBJ2-1
V: TRBV6-6
size: -
DNA: TGTGCCAGCAGTTACTCTGGCGGCATTTTTGAGCAGTTCTTC
CDR3: CASSYSGGIFEQFF

length: 13
D: -
J: TRBJ1-1
V: TRBV7-2
size: many
DNA: TGTGCCAGCAGCTTAGGGCAGTTCACTGAAGCTTTCTTT
CDR3: CASSLGQFTEAFF

length: 16
D: TRBD1
J: TRBJ2-1
V: TRBV7-6
size: many
DNA: TGTGCCAGCAGCTTAGGGACAGGGTGGGGGATCTATGAGCAGTTCTTC
CDR3: CASSLGTGWGIYEQFF

length: 15
D: TRBD1
J: TRBJ1-5
V: TRBV7-6
size: many
DNA: TGTGCCAGCAGCGAGTCAGGGGGCGCATCTCAGCCCCAGCATTTT
CDR3: CASSESGGASQPQHF

length: 17
D: -
J: TRBJ2-2
V: TRBV28
size: few
DNA: TGTGCCAGCAGTTACCCCTCTGGCCGGGTGAACACCGGGGAGCTGTTTTTT
CDR3: CASSYPSGRVNTGELFF

length: 14
D: TRBD1
J: TRBJ1-5
V: TRBV6-5
size: -
DNA: TGTGCCAGCAGGGTGGGACAGGTTAATCAGCCCCAGCATTTT
CDR3: CASRVGQVNQPQHF

length: 14
D: -
J: TRBJ2-7
V: TRBV6-1
size: -
DNA: TGTGCCAGCAGGGTCGTACTTACCTCCTACGAGCAGTACTTC
CDR3: CASRVVLTSYEQYF

length: 17
D: -
J: TRBJ1-1
V: TRBV7-9
size: -
DNA: TGTGCCAGCAGCTTCCGGACACTAAAGGAGAAGAACACTGAAGCTTTCTTT
CDR3: CASSFRTLKEKNTEAFF

length: 17
D: -
J: TRBJ2-1
V: TRBV7-9
size: -
DNA: TGTGCCAGCAGCTTAGGAAGTCTGGGTAGCTCCTACAATGAGCAGTTCTTC
CDR3: CASSLGSLGSSYNEQFF

length: 13
D: -
J: TRBJ1-5
V: TRBV20-1
size: -
DNA: TGCAGTGCTAGAGATCCGGGAAATCAGCCCCAGCATTTT
CDR3: CSARDPGNQPQHF

length: 15
D: -
J: TRBJ1-4
V: TRBV3-1
size: -
DNA: TGTGCCAGCAGCCAAGAACGACGGACTAATGAAAAACTGTTTTTT
CDR3: CASSQERRTNEKLFF

length: 14
D: -
J: TRBJ2-5
V: TRBV20-1
size: -
DNA: TGCAGTCGCGGGACCGTACCATGGGGGGAGACCCAGTACTTC
CDR3: CSRGTVPWGETQYF

length: 15
D: -
J: TRBJ2-6
V: TRBV5-1
size: -
DNA: TGCGCCAGCAGCTTGGAGTCATCAGGGGCCAACGTCCTGACTTTC
CDR3: CASSLESSGANVLTF

length: 14
D: -
J: TRBJ1-1
V: TRBV27
size: -
DNA: TGTGCCAGGCCTCCGGGCCGGGGGGACACTGAAGCTTTCTTT
CDR3: CARPPGRGDTEAFF

length: 16
D: -
J: TRBJ1-2
V: TRBV2
size: few
DNA: TGTGCCAGCAGTGAAGCGGGGAGTCCGGGGGGAGCTGGCTACACCTTC
CDR3: CASSEAGSPGGAGYTF

length: 18
D: -
J: TRBJ1-4
V: TRBV20-1
size: many
DNA: TGCAGTGCTAGAGAAGGGACTACGAAACGGGGGGCTAATGAAAAACTGTTTTTT
CDR3: CSAREGTTKRGANEKLFF

length: 13
D: -
J: TRBJ2-5
V: TRBV7-6
size: -
DNA: TGTGCCAGCAGCTTCGGGATTTCGGAGACCCAGTACTTC
CDR3: CASSFGISETQYF

length: 15
D: TRBD2
J: TRBJ2-1
V: TRBV9
size: -
DNA: TGTGCCAGCAGCGTAGACGGGGGGAACAACAATGAGCAGTTCTTC
CDR3: CASSVDGGNNNEQFF

length: 10
D: -
J: TRBJ1-1
V: TRBV20-1
size: -
DNA: TGCAGTGATACGCCGATTGAAGCTTTCTTT
CDR3: CSDTPIEAFF

length: 14
D: -
J: TRBJ2-3
V: TRBV6-1
size: many
DNA: TGTGCCAGCAGTGAAGTGCCTGGCACAGATACGCAGTATTTT
CDR3: CASSEVPGTDTQYF

length: 13
D: TRBD1
J: TRBJ2-1
V: TRBV7-6
size: -
DNA: TGTGCTAGCAGCTCCGACAGGGGATATGAGCAGTTCTTC
CDR3: CASSSDRGYEQFF

length: 13
D: -
J: TRBJ1-2
V: TRBV7-9
size: -
DNA: TGTGCCAGCAGCGAGGAAGGGGACCGAGGCTACACCTTC
CDR3: CASSEEGDRGYTF

length: 18
D: -
J: TRBJ2-2
V: TRBV24-1
size: -
DNA: TGTGCCACCAGTGCCAAGCCGGGACGTCTTAGAGACGTTGGGGAGCTGTTTTTT
CDR3: CATSAKPGRLRDVGELFF